This T cell receptor (beta chain) was profiled in a study of cytomegalovirus exposure and HLA in healthy donors. Study at large: For the approximately 400 genotyped donors, roughly 81% fell within the Caucasian-associated ancestry cluster. Study-level findings and limits: A link between a missense DCLRE1C variant and TCR beta V- and J-gene trimming emerged from a later analysis.

This CDR3 is 15 amino acids long. J gave up 5 bases and V 1 base, and 3 bases lay outside the gene matches. Looked up from germline, CDR1 is GTSNPN and CDR2 is SVGIG (reference sequence). For this clone: Its antigen is not known.

The PCR employed 60 Vbeta primers together with 13 Jbeta primers. Sequenced by immunoSEQ multiplex PCR; TCRdb stores in-frame clones only, minus some. The table shows about 200,000 clones, with around 79% occurring only once. This receptor was obtained from a male donor in good health and CMV-seropositive. The V call is TRBV30, the J call TRBJ2-3; 13 nucleotides match TRBD2. Sequences were obtained from PBMCs. In nucleotides, the CDR3 is TGTGCCTGGAGTGAACGGACTAGCGGGAGAGATACGCAGTATTTT. This encodes CAWSERTSGRDTQYF.